These T cell receptor beta chains were read from a single sample in a study of T cells in Graves' hyperthyroidism and ophthalmopathy. Each CDR3 protein gets one entry after TCRdb re-called the multiplex PCR reads with MiXCR. This table holds fewer than 750,000 distinct CDR3 sequences, roughly 50% found once. The sequenced sample was peripheral blood or thyroid tissue (not recorded which). The receptors were gathered from a woman aged 18-29 years with Graves' hyperthyroidism. Both conserved end residues are part of each CDR3. Fields, in order: J gene, V gene, clone size, D gene, CDR3 length, CDR3 protein, CDR3 DNA. The D gene is left open where the match is weak. For some rows the clone size is stated as once, few or many, or as a class when expanded; others skip it.

>TRBJ2-7|TRBV2|NA|NA|14
CASSGTGQEYEQYF
TGTGCCAGCAGTGGAACAGGGCAGGAGTACGAGCAGTACTTC
>TRBJ1-1|TRBV6-1|NA|TRBD1|15
CAGSEYRGPFTEAFF
TGTGCCGGCAGTGAATACAGGGGGCCTTTCACTGAAGCTTTCTTT
>TRBJ1-1|TRBV29-1|NA|NA|12
CSVVQPNTEAFF
TGCAGCGTTGTACAGCCGAACACTGAAGCTTTCTTT
>TRBJ2-7|TRBV7-8|many|NA|13
CASSYDTRTEQYF
TGTGCCAGCAGCTACGATACTAGAACCGAGCAGTACTTC
>TRBJ2-3|TRBV7-7|NA|NA|15
CASGLTSGSTDTQYF
TGTGCTAGCGGCCTGACTAGTGGAAGCACAGATACGCAGTATTTT
>TRBJ1-5|TRBV10-3|many|TRBD1|15
CAISRDSLMDQPQHF
TGTGCCATCAGTCGGGACAGTCTTATGGATCAGCCCCAGCATTTT
>TRBJ2-7|TRBV24-1|NA|TRBD1|14
CATSGGTGGYEQYF
TGTGCCACCAGTGGGGGGACAGGGGGCTACGAGCAGTACTTC
>TRBJ1-5|TRBV2|NA|TRBD1|12
CASSGDSQPQHF
TGTGCCAGCAGTGGGGACAGTCAGCCCCAGCATTTT
>TRBJ2-5|TRBV12-3/TRBV12-4|NA|NA|12
CASSPANQPQYF
TGTGCCAGCAGCCCAGCCAATCAGCCCCAGTACTTC
>TRBJ1-1|TRBV24-1|many|TRBD1|12
CATSALGQGSFF
TGTGCCACCAGTGCCTTAGGACAGGGGTCTTTCTTT
>TRBJ2-7|TRBV24-1|many|TRBD2|16
CATSTTGTSGSYEQYF
TGTGCCACCAGTACGACAGGAACTAGCGGGAGCTACGAGCAGTACTTC
>TRBJ2-7|TRBV29-1|NA|TRBD1|14
CSVEDETGGNEQYF
TGCAGCGTTGAAGATGAGACAGGGGGCAACGAGCAGTACTTC